This T cell receptor beta chain was retrieved from a study of vaccination and CD4 T cells after COVID-19 (dated by TCRdb to 2022 to 2024). General notes on the study: SARS-CoV-2 positivity had been established in the convalescent patients by nasal swab PCR, and mild disease was recorded in several of these patients and severe disease in one. In the convalescent cohort there were six males and four females, among whom were two Hispanic individuals, seven Caucasians, two Asians and one multiracial person. Two doses of either the Pfizer-BioNTech BNT162b2 vaccine (n=8) or the Moderna mRNA-1273 vaccine (n=2) were administered to participants. Post-COVID blood samples from convalescent patients were collected a median of approximately 93 days after diagnosis, with a range of 35 to 161 days. Post-vaccine blood samples were taken a median of about 77 days after the second vaccine dose, with a range of roughly 14 to 241 days. The cultures were stimulated with overlapping spike peptide pools from SARS-CoV-2 and from the common cold coronaviruses HCoV-NL63, HCoV-OC43 and HCoV-229E. In control cultures, a CEFX viral epitope pool was used as positive control, an HIV-1 Nef peptide pool was used as negative control, or no peptide was added. In 10 COVID-19 convalescent patients and a handful of infection-naive healthy vaccine recipients, the spike-specific CD4+ TCR repertoire before mRNA vaccination was compared with the repertoire after mRNA vaccination.

Points on this clonotype: Its antigen is currently not known. One base away there is no much larger clone; base qualities are not given.

The germline V gene specifies SGDLS as CDR1 and YYNGEE as CDR2. Spanning cysteine to phenylalanine, the CDR3 consists of 13 amino acids. Only CDR3 DNA remains: 39 bases, in frame from the first base. The V end loses 3 bases and the J end loses 9 bases, and a stretch of 10 bases separates them. The library was prepared using PCR. At the Johns Hopkins FTIC core, DNA from the cultured CD4+ T cells underwent TCR sequencing with the Oncomine TCR Beta short-read assay. The QIAamp micro DNA kit was used to extract genomic DNA from the cultured CD4+ T cells. The Oncomine TCR Beta libraries from cultured CD4+ T cells were pooled using unique dual indexes and then sequenced on an Illumina iSeq 100. The authors' pipeline ran thus. Non-productive sequences were removed, and CDR3s not starting with C, not ending with F or W, or shorter than 7 amino acids were discarded. Antigen-specific clonotypes were identified using the MANAFEST web application through comparison of peptide-stimulated wells with reference and other culture wells. To be called positive, a clone needed an FDR below 0.05, an odds ratio above 5, and a productive frequency above 0.1% in at least two of three replicate wells. A clonotype counted as cross-reactive if it showed significant expansion both in the SARS-CoV-2 spike wells and in at least one common cold coronavirus spike condition. CDR3 homology was assessed with Levenshtein distances (stringdist) and unrooted phylogenetic trees (ape) in R version 3.6.1. The public sequencing data were trimmed at Q25 with fastp and processed into clonotypes with MiXCR by TCRdb, which kept only in-frame beta chains. For every CDR3 protein sequence, its rows merge into one entry that carries the most common genes and DNA. None of the V and J calls come from the authors' own analysis; TCRdb made them. This sample holds 22,000 or so distinct CDR3 sequences; about 59% were observed only once. Around 5.9% of the sample belongs to the ten largest clones.

Results and caveats for the whole study, not just this receptor: The median number of SARS-CoV-2-reactive clonotypes rose from around 21 after infection to a few dozen after vaccination, but the change was not significant. The number of convalescent patients in the study was relatively small, and the study did not examine early timepoints following natural infection. In convalescent patients, a median 86.3% of post-vaccine SARS-CoV-2-reactive clones were detected only after vaccination, and vaccine-specific priming was suggested by this finding. Of the vaccine-specific clones found in convalescent patients, nearly all (304 of 307) were mono-reactive for SARS-CoV-2 spike instead of being cross-reactive with common cold coronaviruses.

The meaning of the sample's treatment or condition label: roughly 10-day PBMC culture with coronavirus spike peptide pools or control peptides (ViraFEST assay). The ViraFEST assay was used in the study, in which antigen-specific T cells were expanded with peptide pools and expanded clonotypes were subsequently identified by TCR sequencing. Positive SARS-CoV-2 PCR tests in the convalescent patients dated from March to December 2020, before Alpha, Beta and Delta variants emerged in the United States. PBMCs were cultured at around 2.2 million per well in IMDM supplemented with approximately 5% human AB serum and about 10 IU/ml IL-2, with about 9 ug/ml peptide pools added. Half of the culture medium was replaced with fresh IL-2-containing medium on days 3 and 7. After less than 12 days of culture, CD4+ T cells were isolated by negative selection using the EasySep CD4+ T cell isolation kit. PBMCs were separated from whole blood using Ficoll-Paque Plus gradient centrifugation and then either used fresh or cryopreserved at -140C. Culture conditions were generally each tested in triplicate wells.

The clonotype comes from a human donor who had recovered from COVID-19. Recombination connected TRBV9 to TRBJ1-6; tentative D gene TRBD1, with 6 bases matching. The sequenced sample was CD4+ T cells from blood, cultured in vitro. The CDR3 protein is CASSAQGRSPLHF. The DNA reads TGTGCCAGCAGCGCTCAGGGGCGTTCACCCCTCCACTTT.